This paragraph reports one T cell receptor beta chain. Using immunoSEQ multiplex PCR, the repertoire was profiled, and TCRdb retains in-frame clones only, with some absent. The profile shows some 500,000 clones, approximately 95% of them singletons. The sample comes from a study of shared clonotypes between healthy human individuals. The ends were cut back, 5 bases at V and 1 base at J, with 9 bases in the middle. Germline V gives CDR1 MDHEN, CDR2 SYDVKM. The CDR3 sequence is 14 residues long. This sequence was found in a woman aged 25 to 45 in good health. J is TRBJ1-5 and V is TRBV28, with D unresolved. Material: naive CD4+ T cells sorted from blood. Indicated subset: CD45RA+ positively selected. CDR3 residues: CASSRDTSNQPQHF. In DNA, the CDR3 is TGTGCCAGCAGTCGAGATACAAGCAATCAGCCCCAGCATTTT.